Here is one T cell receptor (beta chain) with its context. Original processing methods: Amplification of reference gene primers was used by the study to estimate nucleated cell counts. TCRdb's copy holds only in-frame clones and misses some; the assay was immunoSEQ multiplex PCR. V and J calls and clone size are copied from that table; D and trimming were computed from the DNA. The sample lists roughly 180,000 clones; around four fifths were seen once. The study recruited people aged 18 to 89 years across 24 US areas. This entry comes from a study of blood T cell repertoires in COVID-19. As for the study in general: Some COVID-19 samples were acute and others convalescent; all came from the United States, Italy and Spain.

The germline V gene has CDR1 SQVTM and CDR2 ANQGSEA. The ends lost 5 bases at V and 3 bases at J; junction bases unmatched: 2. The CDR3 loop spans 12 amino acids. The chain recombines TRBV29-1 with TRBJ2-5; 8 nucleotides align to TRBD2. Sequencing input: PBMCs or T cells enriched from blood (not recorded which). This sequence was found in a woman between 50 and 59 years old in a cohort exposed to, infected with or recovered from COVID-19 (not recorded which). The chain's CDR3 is CSVSAGEETQYF. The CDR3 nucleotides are TGCAGCGTTTCAGCGGGAGAAGAGACCCAGTACTTC.